This T cell receptor (beta chain) was sequenced during a study of shared clonotypes between healthy human individuals. Selected positively for CCR7 and CD45RO-negative, naive CD8 cells excluded terminally differentiated effector memory CD45RA+ cells. This CDR3 is 15 amino acids long. V lost 5 bases, J lost 6 bases, and 21 bases lay in between. CDR1 and CDR2 (germline): SGHDT, YYEEEE. Each subset's genomic DNA was split evenly across several immunoSEQ plates. Per the authors' pipeline: ImmunoSEQ gave junction-only sequences without quality scores, so filtering differed. The repertoire was sequenced with immunoSEQ multiplex PCR; TCRdb's copy has only in-frame clones and lacks some. The DNA gave D and trimming, while V, J and clone size come from that table. The sample has about 700,000 clones, about 92% seen once.

This chain joins TRBV5-6 and TRBJ2-7, with D perhaps assigned TRBD1 or TRBD2 (5 bases each). The sequence came from a man in his thirties or forties in good health. Sequencing input: naive CD8+ T cells sorted from blood. For the CDR3, the DNA is TGTGCCAGCAGTCCCGGATGGGGCGGGCAGGGCGAGCAGTACTTC. This sequence encodes CASSPGWGGQGEQYF.